These 14 T cell receptor beta chains were all obtained from the same sample, sequenced in a study of T cell clonality in common variable immunodeficiency. The table came from immunoSEQ multiplex PCR; TCRdb's copy has only in-frame clones and leaves some out. The sample shows 42,000 or so clones, none of them appearing just once. Material for sequencing was peripheral blood mononuclear cells. The receptor source for this set is a person aged 18 to 70 in good health.

The CDR3 reads CASSDRGGPNEKLFF. The sequenced CDR3 bases are TGTGCCAGTAGTGACAGGGGAGGACCTAATGAAAAG. The V call is TRBV19, the J call TRBJ2-2, with 8 bases lining up with TRBD1. From the germline J gene comes the end of the CDR3, since the read stops 3 residues before it. CDR1 and CDR2 from the germline V gene are LNHDA and SQIVND (reference sequence). CDR3 length: 15 residues.

This clone was recorded at least ten times. The DNA ends 3 residues before the CDR3 does, and the rest of the CDR3 is filled in from the germline J gene. The V call is TRBV5-5, the J call TRBJ2-5, with 10 bases fitting TRBD1. The CDR3 is 14 amino acids. The ends lost 6 bases at V and 3 bases at J; junction bases unmatched: 5. Germline V CDR1 and CDR2: SGHKS, YYEKEE (reference sequence). The CDR3 loop reads CASTKDRGEETQYF. The DNA read from the CDR3 is TGTGCCAGCACCAAGGACAGGGGGGAAGAGACC. Looking up the rest from reference TRBV5-5 and TRBJ2-5 gives the full variable domain: DAGVTQSPTHLIKTRGQQVTLRCSPISGHKSVSWYQQVLGQGPQFIFQYYEKEERGRGNFPDRFSARQFPNYSSELNVNALLLGDSALYLCASTKDRGEETQYFGPGTRLLVL.

In this sample, this clone turned up many times. The missing CDR3 end, 3 residues past where the read stops, is filled in from the germline J gene. V and J are TRBV5-1 and TRBJ1-1, with D uncertain. The CDR3 consists of 14 residues. Germline CDR1 SGHRS, CDR2 YFSETQ. V was pared by 0 bases and J by 1 base, with 7 bases between. The CDR3 bases that were read are TGCGCCAGCAGCTTGGCGGGTGCGAACACTGAA. This encodes CASSLAGANTE. The entire CDR3 sequence reads CASSLAGANTEAFF.

This clone has a count of ten or more. The CDR3 end falls 3 residues outside the read, so it is completed with the germline J gene. J is TRBJ2-1 and V is TRBV30, with 13 positions matching TRBD2. The CDR3 length is 15 residues. The V segment lost 7 bases and the J segment 4 bases; nucleotides outside the gene matches: 7. The V gene's germline CDR1 is GTSNPN and CDR2 SVGIG (reference sequence). CDR3 bases read: TGTGCCTCAAACCCGGGACTAGCGGGATACAATGAG. As protein: CASNPGLAGYNE. The whole CDR3 protein reads CASNPGLAGYNEQFF.

This clone was detected ten times or more. The sequenced fragment ends 3 residues before the CDR3 boundary, so the rest is inferred from the germline J gene. The V and J genes are TRBV18 and TRBJ2-6; TRBD1 matches 8 bases. Germline V gene lookup returns CDR1 KGHSH and CDR2 LQKENI. V dropped 3 bases and J dropped 3; count of bases not matched to a gene: 7. CDR3 length: 17 residues. The sequenced CDR3 bases are TGTGCCAGCTCACCTGCGCGACAGGGGCGTGGGGCCAACGTC. Translating it yields CASSPARQGRGANV. The whole CDR3 region reads CASSPARQGRGANVLTF.

The table lists this clone with many counts. Read coverage stops 3 residues before the CDR3 terminus; the germline J gene supplies the remainder. The chain uses TRBV20-1 and TRBJ1-1; D may be TRBD1 (5 bases). The CDR3 is 11 residues long. V was trimmed by 3 bases and J by 7 bases, leaving 9 bases between them. Germline values: CDR1 DFQATT, CDR2 SNEGSKA (reference sequence). CDR3 DNA, as far as it was read: TGCAGTGCTAGGTCGACAGATGAA. It yields the protein CSARSTDE. The entire CDR3 protein reads CSARSTDEAFF.

This clone appeared many times. The read finishes 3 residues shy of the CDR3 end, and the germline J gene is used to complete it. The chain carries TRBV20-1 and TRBJ2-7; tentative D call: TRBD1 (5 bases). The CDR3 is 13 residues long. V shed 2 bases and J shed 0 bases, with 8 bases lying between them. CDR1 and CDR2 (germline): DFQATT, SNEGSKA (reference sequence). CDR3 bases read: TGCAGTGCTAGACGACAGAGCTCCTACGAG. This encodes CSARRQSSYE. The whole CDR3 is CSARRQSSYEQYF.

The table lists this clone with many counts. The read terminates 3 residues ahead of where the CDR3 ends, so the germline J gene completes it. The J gene is TRBJ1-2, the V gene TRBV30; 10 nucleotides agree with TRBD1. Trimming at V came to 4 bases and at J to 4 bases, leaving 6 bases not matched to a gene. The CDR3 contains 14 residues. Germline V gene lookup returns CDR1 GTSNPN and CDR2 SVGIG (reference sequence). Partial CDR3 DNA: TGTGCCTGGAAGGGACAGGGGATACTCTATGGC. It encodes CAWKGQGILYG. The complete CDR3 protein is CAWKGQGILYGYTF. Together with reference TRBV30 and TRBJ1-2, the CDR3 gives the full variable domain: SQTIHQWPATLVQPVGSPLSLECTVEGTSNPNLYWYRQAAGRGLQLLFYSVGIGQISSEVPQNLSASRPQDRQFILSSKKLLLSDSGFYLCAWKGQGILYGYTFGSGTRLTVV.

This clone occurred many times. The read stops 3 residues short of the end of the CDR3; the missing end is completed from the germline J gene. The chain recombines TRBV29-1 with TRBJ2-2; TRBD1 aligns across 9 bases. After removal of 7 bases from V and 2 bases from J, the junction contained 5 bases not matched to a gene. Germline V gives CDR1 SQVTM, CDR2 ANQGSEA. The CDR3 is 14 amino acids. CDR3 DNA (partial): TGCAGCGCCACAGGGGGCTTAAACACCGGGGAG. It yields the protein CSATGGLNTGE. The entire CDR3 is CSATGGLNTGELFF.

This clone was counted at least ten times. Sequencing ends 3 residues short of the CDR3 end; the germline J gene provides the rest. This chain joins TRBV7-9 and TRBJ2-7; 9 bases map to TRBD1. The CDR3 loop spans 15 amino acids. The germline gives CDR1 SEHNR, CDR2 FQNEAQ (reference sequence). J lost 5 bases, V lost 1 base, and 6 bases had no gene match. The CDR3 reads CASSLEGTGRNEQYF. CDR3 DNA (partial): TGTGCCAGCAGCTTAGAAGGGACAGGGAGGAACGAG.

This clone was observed at least ten times. CDR3 residues: CASSLDRGKTEAFF. CDR3 DNA (partial): TGTGCCAGCAGCCTGGACAGGGGAAAGACTGAA. The chain is built from TRBV7-2 and TRBJ1-1; 9 positions match TRBD1. With the read ending 3 residues before the CDR3 end, the germline J gene is used to fill in that end. This CDR3 region has 14 residues. J gave up 5 bases and V 5 bases, and 6 bases lay outside the gene matches. Germline V gene sequence: CDR1 SGHTA, CDR2 FQGNSA.

This clone was seen at least ten times. The read ends 3 residues before the CDR3 terminus; that terminus is restored from the germline J gene. This rearrangement joins TRBV14 to TRBJ2-3, with 9 bases fitting TRBD1. CDR3 length: 15 amino acids. Germline V gene lookup returns CDR1 SGHDN and CDR2 FVKESK. Trimming removed 5 bases from V and 4 bases from J; junction bases left unmatched: 7. The DNA read from the CDR3 is TGTGCCAGCAGCTTGATTAGACAGGGGGCAGATACG. Its translation is CASSLIRQGADT. The CDR3 reads in full as CASSLIRQGADTQYF.

This clone was counted many times. CDR3 DNA, as far as it was read: TGCAGCGTTGATCCGACGAAAGGGACG. Translating it yields CSVDPTKGT. The entire CDR3 protein reads CSVDPTKGTQYF. The chain couples TRBV29-1 to TRBJ2-3, with no clear D. With the read ending 3 residues before the CDR3 end, the germline J gene is used to fill in that end. The germline gives CDR1 SQVTM, CDR2 ANQGSEA. The CDR3 has 12 amino acids.

Ten or more counts support this clone. The CDR3 is cut off 3 residues early in the read; its end comes from the germline J gene. The chain links TRBV6-2 or TRBV6-3 to TRBJ2-2; D gene ambiguous. The CDR3 loop spans 13 amino acids. Per the germline V gene, CDR1 is MNHEY and CDR2 is SVGEGT. The V and J ends lost 4 bases and 6 bases respectively, with 9 bases between them. Incomplete CDR3 DNA: TGTGCCAGCAGTTTAGAGCTTGCCGGGGAG. Residues: CASSLELAGE. The whole CDR3 protein is CASSLELAGELFF.